Described below is a single T cell receptor (beta chain) sequence and its context. Its antigen is as yet unknown. With 60 Vbeta and 13 Jbeta primers, the PCR was carried out. TCRdb keeps only in-frame clones here, not all; method: immunoSEQ multiplex PCR. This table has more than 95,000 clones, 74% appearing once. These data originate in a study of cytomegalovirus exposure and HLA in healthy donors. Whole-study results and caveats: According to an earlier analysis, most TCR beta V segments yielded productive rearrangements about 90% or about 30% of the time. Donors were assumed by presence/absence analyses to have roughly uniform sequencing depth.

Germline CDR1 SGHRS, CDR2 YFSETQ. Trimming took off 1 base at V and 10 bases at J, with 6 bases between the two ends. This CDR3 spans 11 amino acids. Material: PBMCs. The receptor was isolated from a man in his forties or fifties in good health and CMV-seropositive. The chain joins TRBV5-1 to TRBJ2-1; D gene unclear. The CDR3 loop is CASSLRSEQFF. In DNA form, the CDR3 reads TGCGCCAGCAGCTTGCGGTCAGAGCAGTTCTTC. Looking up the rest from reference TRBV5-1 and TRBJ2-1 gives the full variable domain: KAGVTQTPRYLIKTRGQQVTLSCSPISGHRSVSWYQQTPGQGLQFLFEYFSETQRNKGNFPGRFSGRQFSNSRSEMNVSTLELGDSALYLCASSLRSEQFFGPGTRLTVL.